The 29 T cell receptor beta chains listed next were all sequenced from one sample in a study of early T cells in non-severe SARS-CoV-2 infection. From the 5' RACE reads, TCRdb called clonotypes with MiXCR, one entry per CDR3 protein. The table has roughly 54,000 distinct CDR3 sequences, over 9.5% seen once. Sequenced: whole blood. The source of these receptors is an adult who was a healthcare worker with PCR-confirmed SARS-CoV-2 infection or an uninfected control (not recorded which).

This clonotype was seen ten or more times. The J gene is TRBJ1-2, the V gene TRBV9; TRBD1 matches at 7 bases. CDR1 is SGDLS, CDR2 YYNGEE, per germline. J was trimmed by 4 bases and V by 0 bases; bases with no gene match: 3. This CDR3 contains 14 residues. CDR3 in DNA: TGTGCCAGCAGCGTAGACAGGGGATTCTATGGCTACACCTTC. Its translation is CASSVDRGFYGYTF.

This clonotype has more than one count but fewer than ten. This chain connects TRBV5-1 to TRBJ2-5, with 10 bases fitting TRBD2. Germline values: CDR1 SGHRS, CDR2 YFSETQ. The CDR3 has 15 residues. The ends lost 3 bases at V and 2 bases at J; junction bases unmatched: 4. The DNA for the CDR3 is TGCGCCAGCAGCTCGCAACTAGCGGGGCAAGAGACCCAGTACTTC. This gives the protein CASSSQLAGQETQYF.

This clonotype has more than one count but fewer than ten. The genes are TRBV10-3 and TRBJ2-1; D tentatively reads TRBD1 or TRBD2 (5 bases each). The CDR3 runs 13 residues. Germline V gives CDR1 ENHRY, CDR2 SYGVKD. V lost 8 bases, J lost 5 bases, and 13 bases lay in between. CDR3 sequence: CAISDGADNEQFF. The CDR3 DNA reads TGTGCCATCTCTGACGGGGCGGACAATGAGCAGTTCTTC.

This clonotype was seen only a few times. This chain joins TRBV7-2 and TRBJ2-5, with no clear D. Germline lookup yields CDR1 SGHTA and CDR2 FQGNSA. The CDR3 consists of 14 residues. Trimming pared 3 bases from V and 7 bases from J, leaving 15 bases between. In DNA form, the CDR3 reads TGTGCCAGCAGCTTTTCACTATCGAGTACGACCCAGTACTTC. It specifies CASSFSLSSTTQYF. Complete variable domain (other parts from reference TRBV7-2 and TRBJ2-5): GAGVSQSPSNKVTEKGKDVELRCDPISGHTALYWYRQSLGQGLEFLIYFQGNSAPDKSGLPSDRFSAERTGGSVSTLTIQRTQQEDSAVYLCASSFSLSSTTQYFGPGTRLLVL.

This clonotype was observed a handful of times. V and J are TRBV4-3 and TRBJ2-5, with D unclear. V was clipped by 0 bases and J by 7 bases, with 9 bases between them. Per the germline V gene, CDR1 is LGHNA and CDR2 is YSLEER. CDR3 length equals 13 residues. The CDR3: CASSQERTGTQYF. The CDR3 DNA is TGCGCCAGCAGCCAAGAAAGGACGGGGACCCAGTACTTC.

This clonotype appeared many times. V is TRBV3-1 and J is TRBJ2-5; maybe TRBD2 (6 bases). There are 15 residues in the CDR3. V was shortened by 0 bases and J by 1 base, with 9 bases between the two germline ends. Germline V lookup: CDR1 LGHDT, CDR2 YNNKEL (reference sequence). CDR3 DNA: TGTGCCAGCAGCCAAGATCCGGGAGCCCAAGAGACCCAGTACTTC. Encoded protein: CASSQDPGAQETQYF.

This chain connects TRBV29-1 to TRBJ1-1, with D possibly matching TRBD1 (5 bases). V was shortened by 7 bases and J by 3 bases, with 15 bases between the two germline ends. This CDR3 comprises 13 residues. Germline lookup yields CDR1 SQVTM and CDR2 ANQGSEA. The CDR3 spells CSATSRGDTEAFF. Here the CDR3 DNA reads TGCAGCGCAACCTCTAGGGGCGACACTGAAGCTTTCTTT. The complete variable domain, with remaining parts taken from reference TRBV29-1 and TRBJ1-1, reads SAVISQKPSRDICQRGTSLTIQCQVDSQVTMMFWYRQQPGQSLTLIATANQGSEATYESGFVIDKFPISRPNLTFSTLTVSNMSPEDSSIYLCSATSRGDTEAFFGQGTRLTVV.

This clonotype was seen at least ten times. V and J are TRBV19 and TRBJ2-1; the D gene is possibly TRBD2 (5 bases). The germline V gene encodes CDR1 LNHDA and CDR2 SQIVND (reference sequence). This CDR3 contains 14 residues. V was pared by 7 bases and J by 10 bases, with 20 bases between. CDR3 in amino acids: CASKERDYPSEQFF. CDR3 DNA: TGTGCCAGTAAAGAGCGTGACTACCCAAGCGAGCAGTTCTTC. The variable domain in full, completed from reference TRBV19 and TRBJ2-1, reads DGGITQSPKYLFRKEGQNVTLSCEQNLNHDAMYWYRQDPGQGLRLIYYSQIVNDFQKGDIAEGYSVSREKKESFPLTVTSAQKNPTAFYLCASKERDYPSEQFFGPGTRLTVL.

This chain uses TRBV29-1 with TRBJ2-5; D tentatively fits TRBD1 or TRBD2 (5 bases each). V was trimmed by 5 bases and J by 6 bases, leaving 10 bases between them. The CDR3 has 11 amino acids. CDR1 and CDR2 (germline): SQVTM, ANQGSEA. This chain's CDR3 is CSVLRGQTQYF. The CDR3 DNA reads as TGCAGCGTTCTCCGGGGACAGACCCAGTACTTC.

The CDR3 DNA follows: TGTGCCAGCAGTTTATCCCAGGGGGCAACTAATGAAAAACTGTTTTTT. Residues: CASSLSQGATNEKLFF. J is TRBJ1-4 and V is TRBV13; TRBD1 aligns across 7 bases. This CDR3 comprises 16 residues. The trim removed 6 bases at V and 0 bases at J, leaving 7 bases unmatched. Germline assignment: CDR1 PRHDT and CDR2 FYEKMQ (reference sequence).

The CDR3 sequence: CASSFGGGTYEQYF. In DNA, the CDR3 is TGTGCCAGCAGCTTTGGAGGAGGGACCTACGAGCAGTACTTC. The chain recombines TRBV11-2 with TRBJ2-7, with D possibly being TRBD2 (6 bases). This CDR3 is 14 amino acids long. CDR1 is SGHAT, CDR2 FQNNGV, per germline. Trimming pared 3 bases from V and 2 bases from J, leaving 11 bases between.

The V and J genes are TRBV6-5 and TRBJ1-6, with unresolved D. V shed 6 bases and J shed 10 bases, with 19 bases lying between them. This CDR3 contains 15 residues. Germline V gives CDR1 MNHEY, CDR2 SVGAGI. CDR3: CASSTREPPLSPLHF. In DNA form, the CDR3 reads TGTGCCAGCAGCACTCGGGAGCCCCCGTTGTCACCCCTCCACTTT.

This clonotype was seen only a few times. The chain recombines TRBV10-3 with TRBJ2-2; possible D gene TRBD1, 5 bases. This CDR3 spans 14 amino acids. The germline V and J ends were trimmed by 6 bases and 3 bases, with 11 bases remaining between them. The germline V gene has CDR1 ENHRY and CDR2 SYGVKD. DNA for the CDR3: TGTGCCATCAGGCAGGGAAGGGACACCGGGGAGCTGTTTTTT. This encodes CAIRQGRDTGELFF.

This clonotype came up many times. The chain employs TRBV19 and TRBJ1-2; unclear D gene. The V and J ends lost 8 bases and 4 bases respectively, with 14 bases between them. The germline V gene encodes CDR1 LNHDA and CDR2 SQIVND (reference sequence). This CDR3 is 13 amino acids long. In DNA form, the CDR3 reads TGTGCCAGTGGTTATGGCACCTTCTATGGCTACACCTTC. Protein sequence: CASGYGTFYGYTF.

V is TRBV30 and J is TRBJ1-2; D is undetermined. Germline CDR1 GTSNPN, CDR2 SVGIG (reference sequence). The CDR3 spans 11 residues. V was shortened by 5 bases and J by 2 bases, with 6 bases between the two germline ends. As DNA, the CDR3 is TGTGCCTGGGGGATGAACTATGGCTACACCTTC. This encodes CAWGMNYGYTF.

CDR3 coding DNA: TGTGCCAGCAGTTACTCTCTGGGAAACTATGGCTACACCTTC. This codes for CASSYSLGNYGYTF. This chain connects TRBV6-2 or TRBV6-3 to TRBJ1-2; D is ambiguous. The CDR3 contains 14 residues. The V gene lost 0 bases and the J gene lost 2 bases, with 7 bases spanning the gap. Per the germline V gene, CDR1 is MNHEY and CDR2 is SVGEGT.

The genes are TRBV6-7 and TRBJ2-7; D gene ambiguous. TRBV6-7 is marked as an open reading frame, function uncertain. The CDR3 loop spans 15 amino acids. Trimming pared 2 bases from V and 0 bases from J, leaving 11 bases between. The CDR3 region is CASSYEYKSSYEQYF. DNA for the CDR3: TGTGCCAGCAGTTACGAGTACAAGAGCTCCTACGAGCAGTACTTC.

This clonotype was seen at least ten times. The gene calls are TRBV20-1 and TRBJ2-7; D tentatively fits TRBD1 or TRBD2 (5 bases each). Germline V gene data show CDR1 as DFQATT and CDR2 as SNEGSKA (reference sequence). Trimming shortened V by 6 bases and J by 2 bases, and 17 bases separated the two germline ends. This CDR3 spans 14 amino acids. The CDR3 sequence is CSAKYRGLAYEQYF. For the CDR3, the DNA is TGCAGTGCCAAGTACCGGGGCTTGGCCTACGAGCAGTACTTC.

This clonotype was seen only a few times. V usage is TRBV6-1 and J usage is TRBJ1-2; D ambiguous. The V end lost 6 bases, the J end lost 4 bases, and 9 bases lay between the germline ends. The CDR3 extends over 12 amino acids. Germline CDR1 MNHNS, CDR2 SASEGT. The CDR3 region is CASSRVGYGYTF. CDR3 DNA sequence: TGTGCCAGCAGCAGAGTAGGCTATGGCTACACCTTC.

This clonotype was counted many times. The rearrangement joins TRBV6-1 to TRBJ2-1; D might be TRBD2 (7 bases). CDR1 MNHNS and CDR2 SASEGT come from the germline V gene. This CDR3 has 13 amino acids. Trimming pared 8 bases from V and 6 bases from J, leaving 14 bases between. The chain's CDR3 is CASWRGGPNEQFF. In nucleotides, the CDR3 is TGTGCCAGCTGGAGGGGGGGACCCAATGAGCAGTTCTTC.

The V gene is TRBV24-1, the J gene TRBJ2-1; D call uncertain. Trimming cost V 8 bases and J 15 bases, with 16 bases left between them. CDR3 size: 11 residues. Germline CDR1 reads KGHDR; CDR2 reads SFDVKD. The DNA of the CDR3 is TGTGCCACCATGGTGGGGAATGAGGCGTTCTTC. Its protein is CATMVGNEAFF.

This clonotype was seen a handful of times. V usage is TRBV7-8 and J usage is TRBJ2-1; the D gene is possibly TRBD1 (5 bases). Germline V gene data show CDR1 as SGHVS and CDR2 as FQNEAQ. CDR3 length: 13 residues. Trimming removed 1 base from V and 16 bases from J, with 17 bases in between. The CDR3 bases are TGTGCCAGCAGCTTAGAAAGAGGCCAGGGATACTTCTTC. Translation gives CASSLERGQGYFF.

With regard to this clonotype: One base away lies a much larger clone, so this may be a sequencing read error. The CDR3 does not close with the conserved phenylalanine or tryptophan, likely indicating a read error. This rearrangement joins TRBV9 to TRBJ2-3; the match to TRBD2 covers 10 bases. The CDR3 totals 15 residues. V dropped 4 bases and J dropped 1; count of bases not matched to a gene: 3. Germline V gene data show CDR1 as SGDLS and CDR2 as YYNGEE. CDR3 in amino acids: CASSSGLAGTDTQYL. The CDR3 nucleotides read TGTGCCAGCAGCTCCGGACTAGCGGGCACAGATACGCAGTATTTA.

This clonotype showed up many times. The DNA for the CDR3 is TGTGCCAGCAGCGTAGTAGGTTCCCAAGAGACCCAGTACTTC. It codes for CASSVVGSQETQYF. The chain uses TRBV9 and TRBJ2-5; D not resolved. Germline-derived CDR1 and CDR2 are SGDLS and YYNGEE. Trimming cost V 0 bases and J 1 base, with 7 bases left between them. The CDR3 runs to 14 residues.

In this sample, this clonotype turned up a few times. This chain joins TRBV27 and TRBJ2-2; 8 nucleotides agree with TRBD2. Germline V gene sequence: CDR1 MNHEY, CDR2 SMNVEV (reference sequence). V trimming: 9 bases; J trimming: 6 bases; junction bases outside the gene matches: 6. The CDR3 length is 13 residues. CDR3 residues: CASRHSGAGELFF. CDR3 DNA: TGTGCCAGTCGCCATAGCGGGGCCGGGGAGCTGTTTTTT.

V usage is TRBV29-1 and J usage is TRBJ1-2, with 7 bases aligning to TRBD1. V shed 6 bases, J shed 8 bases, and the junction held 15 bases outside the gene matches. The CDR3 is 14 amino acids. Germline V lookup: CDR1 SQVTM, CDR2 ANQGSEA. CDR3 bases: TGCAGCGTGGAGGAGCAAGGGGGCGCGGACGGCTACACCTTC. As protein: CSVEEQGGADGYTF.

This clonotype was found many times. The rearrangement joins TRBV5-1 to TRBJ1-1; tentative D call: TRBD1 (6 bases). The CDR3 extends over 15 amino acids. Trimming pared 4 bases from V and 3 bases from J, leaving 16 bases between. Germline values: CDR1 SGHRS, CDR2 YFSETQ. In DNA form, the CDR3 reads TGCGCCAGCAGCCCTGAGGGGGGCGCTTACACTGAAGCTTTCTTT. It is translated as CASSPEGGAYTEAFF.

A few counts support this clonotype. The CDR3 DNA reads TGTGCTAGTGGGCCCCTGGGACTAGCCCACAGTGAGCAGTTCTTC. Protein: CASGPLGLAHSEQFF. The J gene is TRBJ2-1, the V gene TRBV12-5; TRBD2 matches at 9 bases. Trimming at V came to 6 bases and at J to 9 bases, leaving 12 bases not matched to a gene. Germline CDR1 and CDR2: LGHNT and FRNRAP. There are 15 residues in the CDR3.

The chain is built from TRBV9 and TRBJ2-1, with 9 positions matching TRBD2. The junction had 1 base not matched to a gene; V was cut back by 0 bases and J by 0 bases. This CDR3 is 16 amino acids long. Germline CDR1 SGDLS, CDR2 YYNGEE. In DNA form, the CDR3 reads TGTGCCAGCAGCGTAGGTAGCGGGAGCTCCTACAATGAGCAGTTCTTC. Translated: CASSVGSGSSYNEQFF.